This TCR beta chain was found in a study of long-term antiretroviral therapy in people with HIV. About this clone itself: Antigen: not known.

immunoSEQ v3.0 was run at survey level. Sequencing was directed toward roughly 40,000-55,000 T-cell genomes in each sample. Assay: immunoSEQ multiplex PCR; the TCRdb copy retains only in-frame clones and omits some. The sample has tens of thousands of clones; more than 75% are singletons. There are 15 residues in the CDR3. V gave up 4 bases and J gave up 0 bases, with 10 bases separating them. Germline V gene data show CDR1 as SGHNT and CDR2 as YYREEE (reference sequence). General study findings and limits: Those clones which expanded before ART made up the dominant part of the repertoire at all time points.

Specimens held roughly 1-11 million cryopreserved PBMC prior to DNA extraction. The sequence derives from a woman aged 45-60 years with HIV. V usage is TRBV5-4 and J usage is TRBJ2-2, with D unclear. The material was unsorted PBMCs, obtained approximately 2.6 years after starting antiretroviral therapy. As DNA, the CDR3 is TGTGCCAGCAGCCAACTATATGCGAACACCGGGGAGCTGTTTTTT. Its translation is CASSQLYANTGELFF.